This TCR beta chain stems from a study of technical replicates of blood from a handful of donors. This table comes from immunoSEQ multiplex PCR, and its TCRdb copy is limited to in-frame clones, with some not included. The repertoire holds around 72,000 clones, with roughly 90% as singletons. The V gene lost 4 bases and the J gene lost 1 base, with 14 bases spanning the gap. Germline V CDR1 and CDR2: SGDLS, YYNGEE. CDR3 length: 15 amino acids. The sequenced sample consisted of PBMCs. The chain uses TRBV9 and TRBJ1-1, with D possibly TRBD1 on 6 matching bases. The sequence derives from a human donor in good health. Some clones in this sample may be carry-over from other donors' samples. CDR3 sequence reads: CASSSDTGRNTEAFF. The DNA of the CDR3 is TGTGCCAGCAGCTCTGATACAGGGAGGAACACTGAAGCTTTCTTT.